The sample holds many counts of the clone carrying this T cell receptor (beta chain). This CDR3 has 14 amino acids. V dropped 0 bases and J dropped 5 bases, with 6 bases sitting between them. Germline-derived CDR1 and CDR2 are SGHRS and YFSETQ. Time point: longitudinal time-point 2. The data belong to a study of neurological immune-mediated disorders. Synthesis of cDNA used 5'RACE (with 10-nucleotide random UMIs). TCRdb used MiXCR to reprocess the 5' RACE reads, holding one entry per CDR3 protein. In the table there are roughly 80,000 distinct CDR3 sequences, about 5.6% of which are singletons. The V gene is TRBV5-1, the J gene TRBJ1-6; D gene ambiguous. Sequencing used PBMCs. The TCR was taken from a woman aged 60 to 75 with multiple sclerosis. The CDR3: CASSLELDNSPLHF. CDR3 DNA sequence: TGCGCCAGCAGCTTGGAGCTAGATAATTCACCCCTCCACTTT.